The 12 T cell receptor beta chains below come from one sample, sequenced in a study of blood T cell repertoires in COVID-19 (dated by TCRdb to about 2020). Libraries were made using the immunoSEQ multiplex PCR assay. TCRdb stores this immuneACCESS table with in-frame sequences only. Part of the clones is absent; in the studies checked, under half of the shortfall reflects unresolved V genes, and no reason is known for the rest. This sample gives about 200,000 clones in total; 80% to 85% of them show up just once. 7% to 10% of the sample comes from the top ten. The sequenced material came from peripheral blood. The receptors originated from a woman of 80 years or more with COVID-19, enrolled during active disease.

The J gene is TRBJ2-1, the V gene TRBV5-4; 8 bases align to TRBD2. CDR3 length equals 16 residues. Germline V gene data show CDR1 as SGHNT and CDR2 as YYREEE (reference sequence). J gave up 4 bases and V 4 bases, and 10 bases lay outside the gene matches. The CDR3 region is CASSLGSGGSYNEQFF. Written as DNA, the CDR3 is TGTGCCAGCAGCCTGGGGAGCGGGGGTTCTTACAATGAGCAGTTCTTC.

V and J are TRBV30 and TRBJ1-5; perhaps TRBD1 as D (5 bases). This CDR3 has 16 amino acids. Germline values: CDR1 GTSNPN, CDR2 SVGIG (reference sequence). Trimming stripped 0 bases from V and 4 bases from J, with 16 bases between. The CDR3 reads CAWSVDGRRGNQPQHF. The CDR3, as DNA: TGTGCCTGGAGTGTTGATGGCCGGCGGGGGAATCAGCCCCAGCATTTT.

The J gene is TRBJ2-1, the V gene TRBV4-1; TRBD2 matches 10 bases. J lost 7 bases, V lost 2 bases, and 14 bases had no gene match. This CDR3 has 18 residues. The V gene's germline CDR1 is MGHRA and CDR2 YSYEKL. Here the CDR3 reads CASSQRRTRTSGFNEQFF. In DNA form, the CDR3 reads TGCGCCAGCAGCCAAAGAAGAACCCGGACTAGCGGATTTAATGAGCAGTTCTTC.

V usage is TRBV7-2 and J usage is TRBJ2-7; no reliable D call. Trimming removed 2 bases at V and 5 bases at J, with 13 bases between. Looked up from germline, CDR1 is SGHTA and CDR2 is FQGNSA. The CDR3 covers 14 residues. As DNA, the CDR3 is TGTGCCAGCAGCTTAAATGGCCCTTTCCACGAGCAGTACTTC. It yields the protein CASSLNGPFHEQYF.

This chain uses TRBV7-3 with TRBJ2-6; tentative D call: TRBD1 (5 bases). Between the trimmed V and J ends, which lost 5 bases and 0 bases, there was a span of 14 bases. Germline V CDR1 and CDR2: SGHTA, FQGTGA. This CDR3 spans 17 amino acids. The CDR3 bases are TGTGCCAGCAGCCCAAGACAGCCCCGCTCTGGGGCCAACGTCCTGACTTTC. Translating it yields CASSPRQPRSGANVLTF.

The chain recombines TRBV10-1 with TRBJ2-5; D is perhaps TRBD1 (5 bases). Germline CDR1 is WNHNN and CDR2 is SYGVQD (reference sequence). The ends were cut back, 4 bases at V and 0 bases at J, with 6 bases in the middle. The CDR3 spans 13 residues. The CDR3: CASSGTHQETQYF. CDR3 in DNA: TGCGCCAGCAGTGGGACACACCAAGAGACCCAGTACTTC.

The chain couples TRBV18 to TRBJ1-2, with 7 bases fitting TRBD1. This CDR3 has 16 residues. The J segment lost 0 bases and the V segment lost 2 bases, leaving 6 bases of the junction unmatched. Per the germline V gene, CDR1 is KGHSH and CDR2 is LQKENI. CDR3 DNA sequence: TGTGCCAGCTCACCATTGGACAGGCCCTCTAACTATGGCTACACCTTC. Translation gives CASSPLDRPSNYGYTF.

The CDR3 protein is CASSLSGGLNTEAFF. The CDR3 DNA reads TGCGCCAGCAGCTTGTCAGGGGGATTAAACACTGAAGCTTTCTTT. This rearrangement joins TRBV5-1 to TRBJ1-1, with 7 bases aligning to TRBD1. The CDR3 totals 15 residues. The junction had 5 bases not matched to a gene; V was cut back by 1 base and J by 2 bases. CDR1 SGHRS and CDR2 YFSETQ come from the germline V gene.

This clone was detected a few times. The chain uses TRBV19 and TRBJ2-1; 12 bases map to TRBD2. The V gene end was trimmed by 4 bases and the J gene end by 9 bases; junction bases not matched to a gene: 7. The CDR3 sequence is 15 residues long. Germline V gene lookup returns CDR1 LNHDA and CDR2 SQIVND (reference sequence). The CDR3 DNA reads as TGTGCCAGTAGTAGGCGACTAGCGGGGGAGGGTGAGCAGTTCTTC. This sequence encodes CASSRRLAGEGEQFF.

This clone was recorded only once. The gene calls are TRBV2 and TRBJ2-5; 7 bases align to TRBD2. The germline gives CDR1 SNHLY, CDR2 FYNNEI. CDR3 length: 13 amino acids. V dropped 6 bases and J dropped 4; count of bases not matched to a gene: 5. The CDR3 here is CASRATSSETQYF. CDR3 coding DNA: TGTGCCAGCAGAGCGACTAGCTCAGAGACCCAGTACTTC. Drawing the rest from reference TRBV2 and TRBJ2-5, the complete variable domain is EPEVTQTPSHQVTQMGQEVILRCVPISNHLYFYWYRQILGQKVEFLVSFYNNEISEKSEIFDDQFSVERPDGSNFTLKIRSTKLEDSAMYFCASRATSSETQYFGPGTRLLVL.

This clone was seen a handful of times. The V call is TRBV2, the J call TRBJ1-2, with D unclear. CDR3 length equals 15 residues. The V and J ends lost 5 bases and 0 bases respectively, with 13 bases between them. Germline values: CDR1 SNHLY, CDR2 FYNNEI. The CDR3 DNA follows: TGTGCCAGCAGTCCCCGGTGGAGTTCTAACTATGGCTACACCTTC. This translates into CASSPRWSSNYGYTF.

CDR3 in amino acids: CASSERSGRAIGQFF. Written as DNA, the CDR3 is TGTGCCAGCAGTGAAAGGAGCGGGAGGGCCATCGGGCAGTTCTTC. The chain links TRBV2 to TRBJ2-1, with 10 bases matching TRBD2. Germline V lookup: CDR1 SNHLY, CDR2 FYNNEI. The length of the CDR3 is 15 residues. V was clipped by 2 bases and J by 12 bases; unmatched bases: 10.